Below, 17 T cell receptor beta chains from the same sample are listed, as sequenced in a study of cytotoxic CD8 clonotypes in ibrutinib-treated CLL. TCRdb's copy holds only in-frame clones and misses some; the assay was immunoSEQ multiplex PCR. The sample includes some 46,000 clones, around 68% of them seen just once. Material: PBMCs, obtained after 12 months of ibrutinib treatment. These TCRs come from a human donor with chronic lymphocytic leukemia.

The chain joins TRBV18 to TRBJ1-4; D is uncertain. V was shortened by 3 bases and J by 10 bases, with 12 bases between the two germline ends. This CDR3 has 13 amino acids. CDR1 is KGHSH, CDR2 LQKENI, per germline. CDR3: CASSPWRSGKLFF. DNA for the CDR3: TGTGCCAGCTCACCCTGGAGGTCGGGAAAACTGTTTTTT.

The gene calls are TRBV5-1 and TRBJ2-3; 13 positions match TRBD2. Germline CDR1 and CDR2: SGHRS and YFSETQ. Germline trimming cut 4 bases from V and 0 bases from J; bases unmatched to any gene: 17. The CDR3 totals 21 residues. The DNA of the CDR3 is TGCGCCAGCAGCACCTACCCGACTAGCGGGGGGTATGCACCTAGCACAGATACGCAGTATTTT. Translated, it gives CASSTYPTSGGYAPSTDTQYF.

V usage is TRBV6-1 and J usage is TRBJ1-5, with TRBD1 as a possible D gene (5 bases). Germline loops: CDR1 MNHNS, CDR2 SASEGT. The ends were cut back, 5 bases at V and 9 bases at J, with 17 bases in the middle. There are 14 residues in the CDR3. The CDR3 reads CASSTQRGRGPQHF. DNA for the CDR3: TGTGCCAGCAGTACCCAGAGGGGACGGGGGCCCCAGCATTTT.

The CDR3 spells CASRPMAVSGNTIYF. CDR3 DNA: TGTGCCAGCAGACCCATGGCCGTCTCTGGAAACACCATATATTTT. The J gene is TRBJ1-3, the V gene TRBV6-1; no reliable D call. Trimming took off 6 bases at V and 0 bases at J, with 12 bases between the two ends. The CDR3 loop spans 15 amino acids. CDR1 is MNHNS and CDR2 is SASEGT in the germline V gene.

The V and J genes are TRBV29-1 and TRBJ2-7, with TRBD2 matching over 8 bases. The germline V gene has CDR1 SQVTM and CDR2 ANQGSEA. V lost 2 bases and J lost 0; bases outside the gene matches: 3. The CDR3 sequence is 14 residues long. This CDR3 reads CSVELAGPSYEQYF. Written as DNA, the CDR3 is TGCAGCGTTGAACTAGCGGGCCCCTCCTACGAGCAGTACTTC.

The genes are TRBV9 and TRBJ2-1; D unresolved. The V end was cut by 0 bases, the J end by 9 bases, with 16 bases between. CDR1 is SGDLS and CDR2 is YYNGEE in the germline V gene. The CDR3 contains 15 residues. CDR3 nucleotides: TGTGCCAGCAGCGTAGGAAGTCCGAGGTGGGGTGAGCAGTTCTTC. Translated, it gives CASSVGSPRWGEQFF.

This clone was seen more than once but under ten times. The chain carries TRBV19 and TRBJ1-3; no definite D call. The CDR3 consists of 12 residues. CDR1 is LNHDA, CDR2 SQIVND, per germline (reference sequence). The V end lost 2 bases, the J end lost 5 bases, and 4 bases lay between the germline ends. The CDR3 coding sequence is TGTGCCAGTAGTATACCCCGAAACACCATATATTTT. As protein: CASSIPRNTIYF.

The chain recombines TRBV15 with TRBJ2-4, with TRBD2 matching 11 bases. Germline V gene data show CDR1 as LNHNV and CDR2 as YYDKDF (reference sequence). The CDR3 has 16 residues. The V and J ends lost 8 bases and 4 bases, in that order; junction bases with no gene match: 10. DNA for the CDR3: TGTGCCACCGCTTTAGCGGGGGGGATCTCGAAAAACATTCAGTACTTC. Translating gives CATALAGGISKNIQYF.

The J gene is TRBJ1-5, the V gene TRBV18; no clear D gene. The CDR3 totals 15 residues. Germline lookup yields CDR1 KGHSH and CDR2 LQKENI. V shed 6 bases and J shed 0 bases, with 12 bases lying between them. CDR3 DNA: TGTGCCAGCTCCGACAATTCCAATAGCAATCAGCCCCAGCATTTT. This codes for CASSDNSNSNQPQHF.

V usage is TRBV5-1 and J usage is TRBJ2-1, with D perhaps assigned TRBD1 or TRBD2 (5 bases each). Germline loops: CDR1 SGHRS, CDR2 YFSETQ. V was pared by 3 bases and J by 5 bases, with 12 bases between. The length of the CDR3 is 14 residues. The CDR3 spells CASSSLEGNNEQFF. The CDR3 DNA reads TGCGCCAGCAGCTCACTAGAGGGGAACAATGAGCAGTTCTTC.

This chain links TRBV5-1 with TRBJ2-2, with TRBD1 identical over 7 bases. This CDR3 has 15 amino acids. CDR1 and CDR2 from the germline V gene are SGHRS and YFSETQ. The J segment lost 5 bases and the V segment lost 4 bases, leaving 8 bases of the junction unmatched. For the CDR3, the DNA is TGCGCCAGCAGCCTTGACAGGGTTTATACCGGGGAGCTGTTTTTT. Translation: CASSLDRVYTGELFF.

The chain carries TRBV11-2 and TRBJ2-7; TRBD2 matches at 10 bases. CDR1 is SGHAT, CDR2 FQNNGV, per germline. V lost 3 bases, J lost 3 bases, and 5 bases stayed unmatched. This CDR3 is 15 amino acids long. CDR3 sequence (DNA): TGTGCCAGCAGCTTTGTGGCTAGCGGGGGCTACGAGCAGTACTTC. This translates into CASSFVASGGYEQYF.

The CDR3 loop reads CASIKGQGLGYTF. The CDR3 DNA is TGTGCCAGCATAAAGGGACAGGGACTCGGCTACACCTTC. The rearrangement uses TRBV6-5 and TRBJ1-2; TRBD1 matches 9 bases. The germline V gene encodes CDR1 MNHEY and CDR2 SVGAGI. This CDR3 has 13 amino acids. The V gene end was trimmed by 7 bases and the J gene end by 8 bases; junction bases not matched to a gene: 8.

V gene TRBV9 combines with J gene TRBJ1-3, with D possibly matching TRBD1 (5 bases). CDR1 and CDR2 (germline): SGDLS, YYNGEE. CDR3 size: 15 residues. V lost 4 bases to trimming and J lost 0 bases, with 11 bases between them. DNA of the CDR3: TGTGCCAGCAGCTCCATAGACAGCTCTGGAAACACCATATATTTT. Protein sequence: CASSSIDSSGNTIYF.

The chain is built from TRBV4-2 and TRBJ2-7; D not resolved. Trimming cost V 0 bases and J 0 bases, with 12 bases left between them. Germline loops: CDR1 LGHNA, CDR2 YNFKEQ. The CDR3 totals 16 residues. The CDR3 loop reads CASSQDKVSASYEQYF. The DNA of the CDR3 is TGTGCCAGCAGCCAAGATAAAGTTTCGGCCTCCTACGAGCAGTACTTC.

This clone has just a few counts. The J gene is TRBJ1-2, the V gene TRBV18; D gene ambiguous. V lost 6 bases and J lost 2, with 4 bases in between. CDR1 and CDR2 from the germline V gene are KGHSH and LQKENI. This CDR3 has 11 amino acids. CDR3 DNA sequence: TGTGCCAGCTCGGGGAACTATGGCTACACCTTC. It yields the protein CASSGNYGYTF.

This clone has a handful of counts. The chain has TRBV28 and TRBJ1-2; D is uncertain. CDR3 length: 14 residues. Germline V gene sequence: CDR1 MDHEN, CDR2 SYDVKM. Trimming stripped 4 bases from V and 4 bases from J, with 13 bases between. The CDR3 DNA sequence: TGTGCCAGCAGTTCCCACCCCGGAGGCTATGGCTACACCTTC. Protein: CASSSHPGGYGYTF.